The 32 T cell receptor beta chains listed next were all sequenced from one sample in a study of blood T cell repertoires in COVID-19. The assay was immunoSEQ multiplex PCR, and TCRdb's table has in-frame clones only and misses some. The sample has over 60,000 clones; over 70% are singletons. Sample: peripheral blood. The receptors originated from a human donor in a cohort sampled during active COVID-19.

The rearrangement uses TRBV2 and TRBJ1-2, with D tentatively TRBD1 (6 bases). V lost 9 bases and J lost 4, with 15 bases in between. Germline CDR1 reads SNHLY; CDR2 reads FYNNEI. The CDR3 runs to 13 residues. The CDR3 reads CASSGQSTYGYTF. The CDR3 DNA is TGTGCCAGTTCCGGACAGTCAACCTATGGCTACACCTTC.

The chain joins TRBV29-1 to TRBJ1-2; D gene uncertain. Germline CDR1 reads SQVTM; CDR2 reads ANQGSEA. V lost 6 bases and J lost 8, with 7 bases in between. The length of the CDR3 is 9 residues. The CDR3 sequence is CSVPEGYTF. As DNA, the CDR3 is TGCAGCGTCCCTGAGGGCTACACCTTC.

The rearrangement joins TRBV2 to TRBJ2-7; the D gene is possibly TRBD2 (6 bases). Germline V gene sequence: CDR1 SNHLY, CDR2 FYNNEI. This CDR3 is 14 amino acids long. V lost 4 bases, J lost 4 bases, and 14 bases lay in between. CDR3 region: CASSVERGGYEQYF. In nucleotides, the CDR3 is TGTGCCAGCAGTGTAGAACGGGGAGGTTACGAGCAGTACTTC.

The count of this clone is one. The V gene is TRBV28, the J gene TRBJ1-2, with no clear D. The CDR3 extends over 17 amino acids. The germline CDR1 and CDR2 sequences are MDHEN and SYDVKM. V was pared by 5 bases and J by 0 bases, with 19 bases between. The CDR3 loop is CASSPLVGGWTNYGYTF. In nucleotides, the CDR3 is TGTGCCAGCAGTCCCCTGGTTGGAGGGTGGACTAACTATGGCTACACCTTC.

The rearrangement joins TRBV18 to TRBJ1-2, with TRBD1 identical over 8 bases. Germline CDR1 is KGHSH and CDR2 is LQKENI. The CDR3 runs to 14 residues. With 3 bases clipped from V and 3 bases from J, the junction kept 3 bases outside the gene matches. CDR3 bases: TGTGCCAGCTCACCGACAGGGGACTACTATGGCTACACCTTC. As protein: CASSPTGDYYGYTF. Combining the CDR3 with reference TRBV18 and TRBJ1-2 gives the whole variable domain NAGVMQNPRHLVRRRGQEARLRCSPMKGHSHVYWYRQLPEEGLKFMVYLQKENIIDESGMPKERFSAEFPKEGPSILRIQQVVRGDSAAYFCASSPTGDYYGYTFGSGTRLTVV.

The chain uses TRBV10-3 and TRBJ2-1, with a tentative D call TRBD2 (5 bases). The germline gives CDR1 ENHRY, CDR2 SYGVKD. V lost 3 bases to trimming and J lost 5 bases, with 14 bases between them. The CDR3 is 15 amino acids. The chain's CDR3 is CAISEAPRDNNEQFF. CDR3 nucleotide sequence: TGTGCCATCAGTGAAGCTCCGAGGGATAACAATGAGCAGTTCTTC.

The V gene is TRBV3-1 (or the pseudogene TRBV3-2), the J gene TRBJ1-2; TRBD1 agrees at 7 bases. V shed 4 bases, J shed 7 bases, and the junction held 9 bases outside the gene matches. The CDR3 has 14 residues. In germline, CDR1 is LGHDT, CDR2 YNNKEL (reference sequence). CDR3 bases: TGTGCCAGCAGCCCGGGACAGAGGCCCGGTGGCTACACCTTC. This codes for CASSPGQRPGGYTF.

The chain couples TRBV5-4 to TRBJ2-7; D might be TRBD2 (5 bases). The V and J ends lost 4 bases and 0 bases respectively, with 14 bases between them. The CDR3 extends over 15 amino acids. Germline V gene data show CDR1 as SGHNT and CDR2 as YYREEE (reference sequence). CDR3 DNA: TGTGCCAGCAGCCCCCGCAGCGACTACTCCTACGAGCAGTACTTC. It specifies CASSPRSDYSYEQYF. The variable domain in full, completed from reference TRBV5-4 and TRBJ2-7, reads ETGVTQSPTHLIKTRGQQVTLRCSSQSGHNTVSWYQQALGQGPQFIFQYYREEENGRGNFPPRFSGLQFPNYSSELNVNALELDDSALYLCASSPRSDYSYEQYFGPGTRLTVT.

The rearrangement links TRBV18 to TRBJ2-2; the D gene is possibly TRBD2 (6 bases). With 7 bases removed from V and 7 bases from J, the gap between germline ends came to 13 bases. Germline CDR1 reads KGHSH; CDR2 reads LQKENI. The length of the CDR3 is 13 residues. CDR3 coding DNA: TGTGCCAGCTACGTCCTCGGGGGCGGGGAGCTGTTTTTT. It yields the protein CASYVLGGGELFF.

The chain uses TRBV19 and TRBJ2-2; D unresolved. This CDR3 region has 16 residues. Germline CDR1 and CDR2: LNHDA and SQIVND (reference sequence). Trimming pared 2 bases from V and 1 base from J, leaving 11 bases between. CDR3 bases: TGTGCCAGTAGTATACGTCGCAGTCTGAACACCGGGGAGCTGTTTTTT. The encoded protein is CASSIRRSLNTGELFF. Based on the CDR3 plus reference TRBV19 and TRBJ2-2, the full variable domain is DGGITQSPKYLFRKEGQNVTLSCEQNLNHDAMYWYRQDPGQGLRLIYYSQIVNDFQKGDIAEGYSVSREKKESFPLTVTSAQKNPTAFYLCASSIRRSLNTGELFFGEGSRLTVL.

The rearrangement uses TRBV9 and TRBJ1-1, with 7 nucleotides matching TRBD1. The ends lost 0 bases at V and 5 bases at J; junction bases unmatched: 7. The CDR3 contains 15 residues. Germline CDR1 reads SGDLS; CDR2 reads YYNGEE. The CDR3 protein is CASSVERGTVTEAFF. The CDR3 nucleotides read TGTGCCAGCAGCGTAGAACGGGGGACAGTTACTGAAGCTTTCTTT.

CDR3 DNA: TGTGCCAGCAGTACCAACAGGGACTCACCCCTCCACTTT. As protein: CASSTNRDSPLHF. This chain links TRBV12-3 or TRBV12-4 with TRBJ1-6; D possibly corresponds to TRBD1 (6 bases). V was trimmed by 5 bases and J by 10 bases, leaving 12 bases between them. The CDR3 is 13 amino acids.

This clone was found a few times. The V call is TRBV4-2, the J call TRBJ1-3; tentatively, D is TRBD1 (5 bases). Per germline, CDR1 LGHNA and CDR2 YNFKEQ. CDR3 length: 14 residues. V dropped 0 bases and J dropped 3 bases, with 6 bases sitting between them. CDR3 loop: CASSQDTGGNTIYF. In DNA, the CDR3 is TGTGCCAGCAGCCAAGATACAGGTGGAAACACCATATATTTT.

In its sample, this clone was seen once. CDR3 sequence reads: CASSYSRGTGAVEAFF. The CDR3 DNA reads as TGTGCCAGCAGTTACTCGAGGGGGACAGGGGCCGTTGAAGCTTTCTTT. The V gene is TRBV6-2 or TRBV6-3, the J gene TRBJ1-1; TRBD1 aligns across 10 bases. The length of the CDR3 is 16 residues. V gave up 0 bases and J gave up 7 bases; unmatched junction bases: 8. In germline, CDR1 is MNHEY, CDR2 SVGEGT.

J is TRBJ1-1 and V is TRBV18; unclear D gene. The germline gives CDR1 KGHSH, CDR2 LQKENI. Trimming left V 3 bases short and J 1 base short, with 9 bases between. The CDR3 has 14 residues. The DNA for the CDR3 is TGTGCCAGCTCACCGAGGCCCTCGAACACTGAAGCTTTCTTT. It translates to CASSPRPSNTEAFF.

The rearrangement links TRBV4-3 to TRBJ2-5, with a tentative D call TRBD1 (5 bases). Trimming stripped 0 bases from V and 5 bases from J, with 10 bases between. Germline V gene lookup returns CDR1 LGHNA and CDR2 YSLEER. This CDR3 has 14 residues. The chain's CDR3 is CASSQEGHGETQYF. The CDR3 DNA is TGCGCCAGCAGCCAAGAAGGACACGGGGAGACCCAGTACTTC.

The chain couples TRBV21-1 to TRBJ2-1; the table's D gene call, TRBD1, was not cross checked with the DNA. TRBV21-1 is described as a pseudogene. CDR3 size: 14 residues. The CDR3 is CASTPRRGFNEQFF. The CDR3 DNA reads TGTGCCAGCACCCCGCGAAGGGGCTTCAATGAGCAGTTCTTC.

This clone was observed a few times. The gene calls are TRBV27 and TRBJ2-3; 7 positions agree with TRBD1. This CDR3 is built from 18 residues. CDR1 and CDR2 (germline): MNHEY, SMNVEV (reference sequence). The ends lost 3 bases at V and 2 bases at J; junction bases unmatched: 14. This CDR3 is CASSLYFRDQGDTDTQYF. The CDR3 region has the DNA TGTGCCAGCAGTTTGTACTTCCGGGACCAGGGGGACACAGATACGCAGTATTTT.

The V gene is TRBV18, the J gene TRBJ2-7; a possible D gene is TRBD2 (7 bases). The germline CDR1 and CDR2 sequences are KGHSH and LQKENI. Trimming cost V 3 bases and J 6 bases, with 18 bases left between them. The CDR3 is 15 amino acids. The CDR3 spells CASSPKGGGTREQYF. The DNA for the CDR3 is TGTGCCAGCTCACCCAAAGGGGGGGGTACCCGCGAGCAGTACTTC.

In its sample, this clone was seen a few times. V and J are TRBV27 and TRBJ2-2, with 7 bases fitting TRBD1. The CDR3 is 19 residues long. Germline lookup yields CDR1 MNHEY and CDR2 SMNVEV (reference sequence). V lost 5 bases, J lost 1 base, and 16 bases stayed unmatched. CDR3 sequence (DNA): TGTGCCAGCAGTCCCCGAGCCGCTCTGACAGGGAGGAACACCGGGGAGCTGTTTTTT. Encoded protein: CASSPRAALTGRNTGELFF.

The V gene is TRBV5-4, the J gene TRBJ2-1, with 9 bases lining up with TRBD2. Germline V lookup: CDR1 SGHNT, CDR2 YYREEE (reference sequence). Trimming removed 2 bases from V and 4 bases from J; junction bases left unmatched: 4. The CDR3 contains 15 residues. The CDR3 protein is CASSFSAGGYNEQFF. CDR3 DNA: TGTGCCAGCAGCTTCAGCGCGGGGGGGTACAATGAGCAGTTCTTC.

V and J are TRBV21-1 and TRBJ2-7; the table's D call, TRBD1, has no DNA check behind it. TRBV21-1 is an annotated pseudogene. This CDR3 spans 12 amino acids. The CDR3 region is CATGTGRLEEYF. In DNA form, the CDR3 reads TGTGCCACCGGGACAGGGAGGCTTGAGGAGTACTTC.

The CDR3 reads CASSYSLTGRAGELFF. CDR3 sequence (DNA): TGTGCCAGCAGTTACTCGCTCACAGGGAGGGCCGGGGAGCTGTTTTTT. The chain combines TRBV6-2 or TRBV6-3 with TRBJ2-2; D may be TRBD2 (7 bases). The V gene's germline CDR1 is MNHEY and CDR2 SVGEGT. The ends were cut back, 0 bases at V and 6 bases at J, with 14 bases in the middle. There are 16 residues in the CDR3.

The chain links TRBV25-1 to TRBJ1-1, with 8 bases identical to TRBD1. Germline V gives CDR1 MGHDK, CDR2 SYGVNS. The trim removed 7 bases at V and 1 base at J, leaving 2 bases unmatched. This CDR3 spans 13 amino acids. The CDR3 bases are TGTGCCAGCAAAGGGACAGGGAACACTGAAGCTTTCTTT. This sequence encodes CASKGTGNTEAFF.

CDR3 in amino acids: CATSDSGDRFILYGYTF. DNA for the CDR3: TGTGCCACCAGTGATTCGGGGGACAGATTTATTTTATATGGCTACACCTTC. The J gene is TRBJ1-2, the V gene TRBV24-1; 7 bases fit TRBD1. V trimming: 2 bases; J trimming: 5 bases; junction bases outside the gene matches: 13. This CDR3 is built from 17 residues. Germline V gene lookup returns CDR1 KGHDR and CDR2 SFDVKD.

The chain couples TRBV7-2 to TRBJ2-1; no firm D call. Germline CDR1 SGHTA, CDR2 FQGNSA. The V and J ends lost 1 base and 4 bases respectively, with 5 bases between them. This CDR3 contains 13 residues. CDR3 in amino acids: CASSLERYNEQFF. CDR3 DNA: TGTGCCAGCAGCTTAGAGAGGTACAATGAGCAGTTCTTC. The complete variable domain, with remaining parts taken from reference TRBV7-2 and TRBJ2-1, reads GAGVSQSPSNKVTEKGKDVELRCDPISGHTALYWYRQSLGQGLEFLIYFQGNSAPDKSGLPSDRFSAERTGGSVSTLTIQRTQQEDSAVYLCASSLERYNEQFFGPGTRLTVL.

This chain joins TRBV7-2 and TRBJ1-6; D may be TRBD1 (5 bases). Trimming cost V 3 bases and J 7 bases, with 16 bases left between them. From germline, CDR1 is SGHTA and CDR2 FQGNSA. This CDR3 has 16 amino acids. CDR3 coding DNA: TGTGCCAGCAGCTTTGGGGGGATGATTGGAAATTCACCCCTCCACTTT. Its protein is CASSFGGMIGNSPLHF.

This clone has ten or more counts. The CDR3 nucleotides read TGTGCCAGCCGGGACAGGGGGCGGAACACTGAAGCTTTCTTT. It codes for CASRDRGRNTEAFF. V is TRBV11-2 and J is TRBJ1-1, with 12 bases matching TRBD1. CDR1 and CDR2 from the germline V gene are SGHAT and FQNNGV. Trimming took 8 bases from V and 1 from J; bases not matched to a gene: 2. This CDR3 has 14 amino acids.

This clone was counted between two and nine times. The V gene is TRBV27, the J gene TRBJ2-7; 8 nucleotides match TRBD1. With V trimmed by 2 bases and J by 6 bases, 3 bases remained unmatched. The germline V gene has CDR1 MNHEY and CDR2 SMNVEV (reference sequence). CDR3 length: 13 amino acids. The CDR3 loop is CASSLQGAAEQYF. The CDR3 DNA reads TGTGCCAGCAGTTTACAGGGGGCTGCCGAGCAGTACTTC.

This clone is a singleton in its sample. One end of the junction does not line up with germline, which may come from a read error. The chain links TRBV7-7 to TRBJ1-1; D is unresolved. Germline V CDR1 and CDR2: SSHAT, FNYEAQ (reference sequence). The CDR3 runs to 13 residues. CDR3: CASSLRQNTEAFF. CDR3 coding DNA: TGTGCTAGCAGCCTCCGACAGAACACTGAAGCTTTCTTT.

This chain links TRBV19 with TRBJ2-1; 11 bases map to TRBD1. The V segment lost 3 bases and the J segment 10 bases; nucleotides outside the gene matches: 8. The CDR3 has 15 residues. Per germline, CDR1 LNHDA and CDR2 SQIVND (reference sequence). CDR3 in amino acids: CASSIYGTGGWEQFF. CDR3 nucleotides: TGTGCCAGTAGTATTTACGGGACAGGGGGATGGGAGCAGTTCTTC.

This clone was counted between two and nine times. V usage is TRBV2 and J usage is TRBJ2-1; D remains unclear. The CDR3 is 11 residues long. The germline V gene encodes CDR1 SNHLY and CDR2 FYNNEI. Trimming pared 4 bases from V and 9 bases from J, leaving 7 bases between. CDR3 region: CASSGYAEQFF. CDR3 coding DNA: TGTGCCAGCAGTGGCTACGCTGAGCAGTTCTTC.